The entry below gives a single TCR beta chain sequence along with its context. The source of the sample is a study of OX40 agonist ivuxolimab in advanced cancers. The data were produced by immunoSEQ multiplex PCR, yet TCRdb's version contains in-frame clones alone and is incomplete. This sample carries some 84,000 clones, roughly 87% of them seen once, and the ten largest clones take under 0.25%. This CDR3 spans 11 amino acids. V gave up 8 bases and J gave up 8 bases, with 13 bases separating them. Germline V gene data show CDR1 as DFQATT and CDR2 as SNEGSKA (reference sequence). The genes are TRBV20-1 and TRBJ2-1; the D gene is possibly TRBD2 (6 bases). The sequencing used CD4+ or CD8+ T cells sorted from blood, collected in a trial of the OX40 agonist ivuxolimab. The source of this sequence is an adult with an advanced solid tumor such as melanoma, head and neck, liver or kidney cancer. CDR3 coding DNA: TGCAGTCGTAGCGGTAGGCATGAGCAGTTCTTC. It codes for CSRSGRHEQFF.